The 18 T cell receptor beta chains in this list originate from one sample, sequenced in a study of T cell repertoires in cytomegalovirus infection. TCRdb independently ran MiXCR on the reads; one entry per CDR3 protein. The table includes roughly 230,000 distinct CDR3 sequences, about a sixth detected once. The sample consisted of CD8+ T cells from PBMCs. The receptors here all came from a human donor in good health (CMV status not recorded). Some clones in this sample may be carry-over from other donors' samples.

This clonotype showed up many times. The gene calls are TRBV12-3 or TRBV12-4 and TRBJ1-1; a possible D gene is TRBD1 (6 bases). The CDR3 consists of 13 residues. Trimming removed 3 bases at V and 3 bases at J, with 8 bases between. The CDR3, as DNA: TGTGCCAGCAGTTTCCCAGGGGACACTGAAGCTTTCTTT. The encoded protein is CASSFPGDTEAFF.

There are a few counts of this clonotype. The chain couples TRBV2 to TRBJ2-1, with D possibly TRBD2 on 5 matching bases. V was pared by 6 bases and J by 9 bases, with 21 bases between. Per the germline V gene, CDR1 is SNHLY and CDR2 is FYNNEI. The CDR3 covers 15 residues. CDR3 in amino acids: CASSFPGLKGGEQFF. CDR3 bases: TGTGCCAGCAGCTTCCCAGGACTCAAGGGCGGTGAGCAGTTCTTC.

The chain is built from TRBV20-1 and TRBJ2-1; perhaps TRBD2 as D (6 bases). V gave up 0 bases and J gave up 4 bases, with 16 bases separating them. The CDR3 runs to 16 residues. Germline V lookup: CDR1 DFQATT, CDR2 SNEGSKA (reference sequence). The CDR3 sequence is CSARESRREPYNEQFF. For the CDR3, the DNA is TGCAGTGCTAGAGAGTCTCGGCGGGAACCTTACAATGAGCAGTTCTTC.

This clonotype was counted many times. The chain combines TRBV7-2 with TRBJ1-2, with 12 bases lining up with TRBD1. The CDR3 covers 16 residues. V shed 5 bases and J 7 bases; nucleotides not matched to a gene: 11. CDR1 SGHTA and CDR2 FQGNSA come from the germline V gene. CDR3 in DNA: TGTGCCAGCAGCACACCGAGGGACAGGGGGCGAAGTGGCTACACCTTC. Protein sequence: CASSTPRDRGRSGYTF.

The table lists this clonotype with a few counts. The genes are TRBV29-1 and TRBJ2-2; D is unclear. Trimming cost V 7 bases and J 3 bases, with 6 bases left between them. In germline, CDR1 is SQVTM, CDR2 ANQGSEA. The CDR3 loop spans 11 amino acids. CDR3 bases: TGCAGCGCTCAGGACACCGGGGAGCTGTTTTTT. Its protein is CSAQDTGELFF.

Comment on this clonotype: The junction shows a germline mismatch at one end, possibly a read error. The rearrangement links TRBV7-6 to TRBJ2-2, with D perhaps TRBD2 (7 bases). CDR1 and CDR2 (germline): SGHVS, FNYEAQ. This CDR3 spans 15 amino acids. CDR3 nucleotides: TGTGCTAGCAGCTCAAGGGGGGGGAACACCGGGGAGCTGTTTTTT. Encoded protein: CASSSRGGNTGELFF.

This clonotype was observed a few times. The chain recombines TRBV5-1 with TRBJ2-5; a weak D match, TRBD1 (6 bases). CDR1 and CDR2 (germline): SGHRS, YFSETQ. This CDR3 contains 19 residues. The V end was cut by 4 bases, the J end by 2 bases, with 27 bases between. The CDR3, as DNA: TGCGCCAGCAGCGGACTTGAGGGGGACACCCCTTTAAGACAAGAGACCCAGTACTTC. Amino acids: CASSGLEGDTPLRQETQYF.

Many counts were recorded for this clonotype. The V and J genes are TRBV6-5 and TRBJ2-3; D is unclear. CDR1 and CDR2 from the germline V gene are MNHEY and SVGAGI. V was pared by 0 bases and J by 6 bases, with 13 bases between. The CDR3 extends over 15 amino acids. CDR3 sequence: CASSYSTGTSDTQYF. CDR3 nucleotides: TGTGCCAGCAGTTACTCGACGGGCACCTCGGATACGCAGTATTTT.

In its sample, this clonotype was seen a few times. In DNA, the CDR3 is TGTGCCAGTGAGGGGCCCATGAACACTGAAGCTTTCTTT. As protein: CASEGPMNTEAFF. This chain joins TRBV7-6 and TRBJ1-1; TRBD1 is a possible D gene (5 bases). This CDR3 is built from 13 residues. Germline V CDR1 and CDR2: SGHVS, FNYEAQ. V was clipped by 9 bases and J by 0 bases, with 11 bases between them.

The chain links TRBV2 to TRBJ1-2; perhaps TRBD1 as D (6 bases). Germline-derived CDR1 and CDR2 are SNHLY and FYNNEI. Trimming took off 6 bases at V and 4 bases at J, with 24 bases between the two ends. CDR3 length: 17 residues. Written as DNA, the CDR3 is TGTGCCAGCAGCCTCCGGGACATAATCCGACCCCGCTATGGCTACACCTTC. Translating it yields CASSLRDIIRPRYGYTF.

The genes are TRBV29-1 and TRBJ2-7, with 10 bases lining up with TRBD1. V shed 7 bases, J shed 5 bases, and the junction held 11 bases outside the gene matches. Germline-derived CDR1 and CDR2 are SQVTM and ANQGSEA. The CDR3 runs 14 residues. The CDR3 here is CSARTGGQIHEQYF. The CDR3 DNA is TGCAGCGCCCGGACAGGGGGACAAATCCACGAGCAGTACTTC.

This clonotype has a single count. This chain links TRBV5-5 with TRBJ2-7; either TRBD1 or TRBD2 may supply D (5 bases each). Germline CDR1 and CDR2: SGHKS and YYEKEE (reference sequence). This CDR3 comprises 15 residues. The germline V and J ends were trimmed by 4 bases and 4 bases, with 18 bases remaining between them. CDR3: CASSKQELAFYEQYF. CDR3 coding DNA: TGTGCCAGCAGCAAACAGGAGCTAGCTTTTTACGAGCAGTACTTC. The entire variable domain, with the rest obtained from reference TRBV5-5 and TRBJ2-7, is as follows: DAGVTQSPTHLIKTRGQQVTLRCSPISGHKSVSWYQQVLGQGPQFIFQYYEKEERGRGNFPDRFSARQFPNYSSELNVNALLLGDSALYLCASSKQELAFYEQYFGPGTRLTVT.

V and J are TRBV2 and TRBJ2-4; 11 bases line up with TRBD2. The CDR3 consists of 13 residues. Looked up from germline, CDR1 is SNHLY and CDR2 is FYNNEI. The junction had 3 bases not matched to a gene; V was cut back by 10 bases and J by 4 bases. The CDR3: CAKGLADKNIQYF. In DNA, the CDR3 is TGTGCCAAGGGACTAGCGGATAAAAACATTCAGTACTTC.

This chain joins TRBV18 and TRBJ1-1; a possible D gene is TRBD1 (5 bases). The CDR3 runs 12 residues. Germline V CDR1 and CDR2: KGHSH, LQKENI. V shed 4 bases and J shed 5 bases, with 8 bases lying between them. This CDR3 reads CASSHEGTEAFF. The CDR3 bases are TGTGCCAGCTCACATGAGGGGACTGAAGCTTTCTTT. Together with reference TRBV18 and TRBJ1-1, the CDR3 gives the full variable domain: NAGVMQNPRHLVRRRGQEARLRCSPMKGHSHVYWYRQLPEEGLKFMVYLQKENIIDESGMPKERFSAEFPKEGPSILRIQQVVRGDSAAYFCASSHEGTEAFFGQGTRLTVV.

V and J are TRBV20-1 and TRBJ1-1; 9 nucleotides align to TRBD1. The CDR3 has 18 amino acids. V trimming: 0 bases; J trimming: 4 bases; junction bases outside the gene matches: 15. Germline loops: CDR1 DFQATT, CDR2 SNEGSKA (reference sequence). Here the CDR3 reads CSARDRDRGMRGGTEAFF. The CDR3 coding sequence is TGCAGTGCTAGAGATCGAGACAGGGGGATGAGGGGGGGCACTGAAGCTTTCTTT.

This clonotype appeared many times. The CDR3 sequence is CAGGGTAGPTEAFF. CDR3 DNA: TGTGCCGGAGGGGGGACAGCCGGGCCCACTGAAGCTTTCTTT. The rearrangement links TRBV7-8 to TRBJ1-1; 7 positions match TRBD1. Germline V lookup: CDR1 SGHVS, CDR2 FQNEAQ. CDR3 size: 14 residues. V lost 11 bases to trimming and J lost 4 bases; unmatched junction nucleotides: 13.

This clonotype was counted a few times. The chain recombines TRBV5-6 with TRBJ2-5; 8 nucleotides match TRBD1. CDR3 length: 15 residues. V lost 4 bases and J lost 2; bases outside the gene matches: 7. Germline V gives CDR1 SGHDT, CDR2 YYEEEE. The CDR3: CASSLGTGAQETQYF. CDR3 nucleotides: TGTGCCAGCAGCCTAGGGACAGGCGCGCAAGAGACCCAGTACTTC.

This clonotype has a handful of counts. The chain links TRBV6-2 or TRBV6-3 to TRBJ2-1, with 9 bases matching TRBD1. This CDR3 is 16 amino acids long. Germline loops: CDR1 MNHEY, CDR2 SVGEGT. With 4 bases clipped from V and 10 bases from J, the junction kept 14 bases outside the gene matches. The CDR3: CASSFPTGGSTEEQFF. The CDR3 bases are TGTGCCAGCAGTTTCCCGACAGGGGGGAGTACAGAAGAGCAGTTCTTC.